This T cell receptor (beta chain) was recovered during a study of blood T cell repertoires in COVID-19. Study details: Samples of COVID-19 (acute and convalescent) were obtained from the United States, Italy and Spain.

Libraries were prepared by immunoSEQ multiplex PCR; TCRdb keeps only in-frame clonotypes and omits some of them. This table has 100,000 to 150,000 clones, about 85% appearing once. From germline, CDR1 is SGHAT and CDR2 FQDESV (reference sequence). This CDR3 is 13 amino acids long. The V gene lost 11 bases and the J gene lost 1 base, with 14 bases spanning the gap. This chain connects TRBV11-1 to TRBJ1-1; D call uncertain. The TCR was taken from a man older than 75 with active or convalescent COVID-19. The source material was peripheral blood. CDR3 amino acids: CAGSRTPNTEAFF. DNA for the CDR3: TGTGCCGGCTCCCGTACCCCGAACACTGAAGCTTTCTTT.